The table lists the clone carrying this T cell receptor (beta chain) with many counts. Its specificity is unknown. The CDR3 is 16 amino acids. Trimming took 5 bases from V and 4 from J; bases not matched to a gene: 11. CDR1 and CDR2 (germline): DFQATT, SNEGSKA (reference sequence). These data are taken from a study of T-cell reconstitution after alpha-beta-depleted transplantation in children. Whole-study results and caveats: Elevated TCRbeta diversity at day 60 was traced, in some patients, to surviving recipient T cells and thymic progenitors. As was reported, about two months after transplant, alpha-beta T cells came from several hundred expanded graft clones. Newly produced T cells mostly accounted for T-cell counts and diversity one year post-transplant.

During its preparation, the TCRbeta library received unique molecular identifiers. MiXCR was run by TCRdb on the PCR reads, yielding one entry per CDR3 protein. The sample lists a few hundred thousand distinct CDR3 sequences; over 20% were seen once. Sequencing was performed on PBMCs, taken before TCRalphabeta/CD19-depleted stem cell transplant. This TCR derives from a girl between 2 and 10 years old with Fanconi anemia, due to receive a stem cell transplant. The chain couples TRBV20-1 to TRBJ2-1; 10 bases are shared with TRBD2. The CDR3 region is CSAGASGGVPYNEQFF. The CDR3 nucleotides are TGCAGTGCTGGGGCTAGCGGGGGAGTTCCTTACAATGAGCAGTTCTTC.